One sample yielded the 20 T cell receptor beta chains listed below, sequenced in a study of beta chain features in type 1 diabetes. The isolated RNA, all of it, was reverse transcribed, so expressed TCRB transcripts were what got sequenced. Generated by immunoSEQ multiplex PCR, the TCRdb table keeps only in-frame clones and is missing some. The sample contains roughly 140,000 clones, about 8.1% of which appear only once. The sequencing sample was made of central memory CD4+ T cells from blood. These receptors were taken from a man between 18 and 29 years old in good health.

This clone was counted at least ten times. The J gene is TRBJ1-1, the V gene TRBV19; the match to TRBD1 covers 8 bases. The length of the CDR3 is 13 residues. V gave up 5 bases and J gave up 3 bases; unmatched junction bases: 2. Germline-derived CDR1 and CDR2 are LNHDA and SQIVND (reference sequence). The chain's CDR3 is CASSADRDTEAFF. CDR3 sequence (DNA): TGTGCCAGTAGTGCGGACAGGGACACTGAAGCTTTCTTT.

The chain uses TRBV2 and TRBJ2-3; TRBD2 agrees at 9 bases. The CDR3 is 15 residues long. Germline V gene lookup returns CDR1 SNHLY and CDR2 FYNNEI. Trimming at V came to 7 bases and at J to 14 bases, leaving 19 bases not matched to a gene. CDR3 protein: CASNPSGAFRGAPYF. Written as DNA, the CDR3 is TGTGCCAGCAACCCTAGCGGGGCCTTCCGAGGGGCTCCGTATTTT.

J is TRBJ2-1 and V is TRBV7-2; 8 positions match TRBD1. The CDR3 has 13 residues. Germline CDR1 is SGHTA and CDR2 is FQGNSA. J was trimmed by 6 bases and V by 6 bases; bases with no gene match: 4. In nucleotides, the CDR3 is TGTGCCAGCAGGGGACAGGTTAGCAATGAGCAGTTCTTC. Protein sequence: CASRGQVSNEQFF.

The chain links TRBV20-1 to TRBJ2-7; TRBD1 might be the D (5 bases). The CDR3 is 11 amino acids. The V end was cut by 3 bases, the J end by 9 bases, with 12 bases between. From germline, CDR1 is DFQATT and CDR2 SNEGSKA (reference sequence). The CDR3 loop reads CSASKGSGQYF. CDR3 sequence (DNA): TGCAGTGCTAGTAAGGGGTCGGGGCAGTACTTC.

The chain uses TRBV5-1 and TRBJ1-3, with TRBD1 matching 7 bases. After removal of 2 bases from V and 2 bases from J, the junction contained 4 bases not matched to a gene. Germline V gene data show CDR1 as SGHRS and CDR2 as YFSETQ. The CDR3 has 15 residues. CDR3 coding DNA: TGCGCCAGCAGCTTTACAGGGGTAGCTGGAAACACCATATATTTT. It encodes CASSFTGVAGNTIYF.

This clone was counted only a few times. The chain joins TRBV30 to TRBJ1-6; TRBD1 might be the D (6 bases). The CDR3 totals 15 residues. Trimming removed 3 bases at V and 8 bases at J, with 17 bases between. Germline V lookup: CDR1 GTSNPN, CDR2 SVGIG (reference sequence). The CDR3, as DNA: TGTGCCTGGAGATACTTTGGACAGCCAGATTCACCCCTCCACTTT. It is translated as CAWRYFGQPDSPLHF.

At least ten counts were recorded for this clone. The chain uses TRBV2 and TRBJ1-5; D is unresolved. The CDR3 contains 15 residues. CDR1 and CDR2 (germline): SNHLY, FYNNEI. V lost 5 bases to trimming and J lost 0 bases, with 11 bases between them. The CDR3 spells CASSQDTDSNQPQHF. Written as DNA, the CDR3 is TGTGCCAGCAGTCAGGATACGGATAGCAATCAGCCCCAGCATTTT.

This clone has a handful of counts. The chain links TRBV14 to TRBJ2-2; 7 bases align to TRBD1. J gave up 3 bases and V 6 bases, and 1 base lay outside the gene matches. Germline V gene data show CDR1 as SGHDN and CDR2 as FVKESK. This CDR3 has 13 amino acids. The CDR3 DNA is TGTGCCAGCAGAGACAGGGACACCGGGGAGCTGTTTTTT. Protein sequence: CASRDRDTGELFF.

The V gene is TRBV11-3, the J gene TRBJ2-2; the D gene is possibly TRBD2 (5 bases). V was pared by 1 base and J by 6 bases, with 9 bases between. CDR1 SGHNT and CDR2 YENEEA come from the germline V gene. The CDR3 is made up of 14 amino acids. The CDR3: CASSLVPAAGELFF. The CDR3 DNA reads as TGTGCCAGCAGCTTAGTCCCAGCGGCCGGGGAGCTGTTTTTT.

This clone has at least ten counts. The gene calls are TRBV10-3 and TRBJ1-4; D unresolved. The V gene's germline CDR1 is ENHRY and CDR2 SYGVKD. V lost 6 bases to trimming and J lost 5 bases, with 10 bases between them. The CDR3 is made up of 13 amino acids. The CDR3 bases are TGTGCCATCAGGAGGGAGGAAAATGAAAAACTGTTTTTT. It is translated as CAIRREENEKLFF.

The V and J genes are TRBV30 and TRBJ1-1; TRBD1 is a possible D gene (5 bases). CDR3 size: 16 residues. Trimming removed 0 bases from V and 0 bases from J, with 14 bases in between. Germline-derived CDR1 and CDR2 are GTSNPN and SVGIG (reference sequence). The CDR3 reads CAWSVPRRDLNTEAFF. The CDR3 nucleotides read TGTGCCTGGAGTGTACCGAGGCGGGACTTGAACACTGAAGCTTTCTTT. Full variable domain (outside the CDR3, taken from reference TRBV30 and TRBJ1-1): SQTIHQWPATLVQPVGSPLSLECTVEGTSNPNLYWYRQAAGRGLQLLFYSVGIGQISSEVPQNLSASRPQDRQFILSSKKLLLSDSGFYLCAWSVPRRDLNTEAFFGQGTRLTVV.

This clone turned up a few times. This chain joins TRBV30 and TRBJ2-7; 7 nucleotides agree with TRBD1. The germline gives CDR1 GTSNPN, CDR2 SVGIG (reference sequence). The J segment lost 4 bases and the V segment lost 2 bases, leaving 5 bases of the junction unmatched. The CDR3 length is 13 residues. The CDR3 region is CAWSSGGRYEQYF. In DNA, the CDR3 is TGTGCCTGGAGTTCAGGGGGAAGGTACGAGCAGTACTTC.

This clone was detected ten times or more. The rearrangement uses TRBV7-6 and TRBJ2-5; D possibly corresponds to TRBD2 (5 bases). V was cut by 7 bases and J by 5 bases, with 17 bases left in between. CDR1 is SGHVS and CDR2 is FNYEAQ in the germline V gene. This CDR3 has 14 residues. The CDR3 DNA is TGTGCCAGCACCGGTCCATTACGGAGGGAGACCCAGTACTTC. Amino acids: CASTGPLRRETQYF.

This clone was picked up many times. The J gene is TRBJ1-2, the V gene TRBV30; TRBD1 is a possible D gene (6 bases). V was clipped by 4 bases and J by 8 bases, with 14 bases between them. The CDR3 consists of 12 residues. CDR1 and CDR2 (germline): GTSNPN, SVGIG (reference sequence). The DNA for the CDR3 is TGTGCCTGGACCAGGTCAGGGGACGGCTACACCTTC. This sequence encodes CAWTRSGDGYTF. Full variable domain (rest looked up from reference TRBV30 and TRBJ1-2): SQTIHQWPATLVQPVGSPLSLECTVEGTSNPNLYWYRQAAGRGLQLLFYSVGIGQISSEVPQNLSASRPQDRQFILSSKKLLLSDSGFYLCAWTRSGDGYTFGSGTRLTVV.

This sequence joins TRBV5-1 and TRBJ2-3; 7 nucleotides line up with TRBD2. In germline, CDR1 is SGHRS, CDR2 YFSETQ. V lost 5 bases and J lost 1; bases outside the gene matches: 4. This CDR3 has 14 residues. In nucleotides, the CDR3 is TGCGCCAGCAGGGCGGGAGCAGGCACAGATACGCAGTATTTT. As protein: CASRAGAGTDTQYF.

The CDR3 DNA sequence: TGCGCCAGCAGCTTGATTGTAGCGGGTGTCACAGATACGCAGTATTTT. This gives the protein CASSLIVAGVTDTQYF. The chain employs TRBV5-1 and TRBJ2-3; 7 nucleotides agree with TRBD2. Germline values: CDR1 SGHRS, CDR2 YFSETQ. Trimming took 1 base from V and 2 from J; bases not matched to a gene: 7. The CDR3 is 16 residues long.

In this sample, this clone turned up a few times. V is TRBV19 and J is TRBJ2-6, with TRBD2 matching 9 bases. V dropped 3 bases and J dropped 0; count of bases not matched to a gene: 15. Germline V CDR1 and CDR2: LNHDA, SQIVND (reference sequence). This CDR3 comprises 21 residues. CDR3: CASSIRGTRGGGFSGANVLTF. The DNA for the CDR3 is TGTGCCAGTAGTATTCGAGGGACGCGGGGGGGAGGGTTCTCTGGGGCCAACGTCCTGACTTTC. Supplemented by reference TRBV19 and TRBJ2-6, the full variable domain reads DGGITQSPKYLFRKEGQNVTLSCEQNLNHDAMYWYRQDPGQGLRLIYYSQIVNDFQKGDIAEGYSVSREKKESFPLTVTSAQKNPTAFYLCASSIRGTRGGGFSGANVLTFGAGSRLTVL.

This clone was observed a handful of times. In the same sample, other DNA sequences code for this CDR3. The rearrangement uses TRBV7-9 and TRBJ1-1, with 7 bases aligning to TRBD1. The CDR3 sequence is 13 residues long. In germline, CDR1 is SEHNR, CDR2 FQNEAQ (reference sequence). V shed 3 bases and J 3 bases; nucleotides not matched to a gene: 1. CDR3 DNA sequence: TGTGCCAGCAGCTTCACAGGGGACACTGAAGCTTTCTTT. Amino acids: CASSFTGDTEAFF.

For the CDR3, the DNA is TGTGCCAGCAGTTTTCTCGCGTTCCAAGAGACCCAGTACTTC. Translation gives CASSFLAFQETQYF. The V call is TRBV28, the J call TRBJ2-5; D remains ambiguous. The V end lost 3 bases, the J end lost 1 base, and 9 bases lay between the germline ends. The length of the CDR3 is 14 residues. Germline V gene lookup returns CDR1 MDHEN and CDR2 SYDVKM.

This clone showed up just a few times. The rearrangement uses TRBV6-5 and TRBJ1-5; TRBD1 matches 8 bases. Trimming removed 8 bases from V and 6 bases from J; junction bases left unmatched: 9. The CDR3 contains 14 residues. The germline V gene encodes CDR1 MNHEY and CDR2 SVGAGI. As DNA, the CDR3 is TGTGCCAGCGGATACCCAGGGGGCGTTCAGCCCCAGCATTTT. Encoded protein: CASGYPGGVQPQHF.